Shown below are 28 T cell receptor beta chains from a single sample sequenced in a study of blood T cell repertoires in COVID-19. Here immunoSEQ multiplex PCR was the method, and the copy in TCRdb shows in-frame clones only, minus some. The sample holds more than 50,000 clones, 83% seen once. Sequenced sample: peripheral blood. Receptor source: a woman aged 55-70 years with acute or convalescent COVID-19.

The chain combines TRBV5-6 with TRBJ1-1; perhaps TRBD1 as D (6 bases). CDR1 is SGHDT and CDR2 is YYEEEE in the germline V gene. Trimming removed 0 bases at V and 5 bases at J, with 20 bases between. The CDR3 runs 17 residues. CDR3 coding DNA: TGTGCCAGCAGCTTGGTTGGGGGCTACGGGGCGTGGACTGAAGCTTTCTTT. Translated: CASSLVGGYGAWTEAFF.

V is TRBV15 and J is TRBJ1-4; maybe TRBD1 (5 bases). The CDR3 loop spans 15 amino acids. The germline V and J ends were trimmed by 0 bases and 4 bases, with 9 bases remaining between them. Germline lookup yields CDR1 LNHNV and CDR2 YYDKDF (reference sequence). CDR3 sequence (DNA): TGTGCCACCAGCAGAGATCGGCAGGGTAATGAAAAACTGTTTTTT. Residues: CATSRDRQGNEKLFF. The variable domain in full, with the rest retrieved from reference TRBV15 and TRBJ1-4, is DAMVIQNPRYQVTQFGKPVTLSCSQTLNHNVMYWYQQKSSQAPKLLFHYYDKDFNNEADTPDNFQSRRPNTSFCFLDIRSPGLGDTAMYLCATSRDRQGNEKLFFGSGTQLSVL.

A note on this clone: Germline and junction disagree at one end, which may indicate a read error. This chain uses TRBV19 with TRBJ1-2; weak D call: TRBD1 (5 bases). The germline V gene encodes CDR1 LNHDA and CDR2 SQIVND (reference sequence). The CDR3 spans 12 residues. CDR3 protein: CPTGISEEGYTF. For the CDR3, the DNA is TGCCCCACAGGCATTAGTGAAGAGGGCTACACCTTC.

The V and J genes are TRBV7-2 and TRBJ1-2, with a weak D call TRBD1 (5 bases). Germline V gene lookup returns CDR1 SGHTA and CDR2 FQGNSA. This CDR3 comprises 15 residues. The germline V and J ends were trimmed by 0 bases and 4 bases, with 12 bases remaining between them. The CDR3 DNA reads TGTGCCAGCAGCTTAGCACGACAGACTGCCTATGGCTACACCTTC. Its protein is CASSLARQTAYGYTF.

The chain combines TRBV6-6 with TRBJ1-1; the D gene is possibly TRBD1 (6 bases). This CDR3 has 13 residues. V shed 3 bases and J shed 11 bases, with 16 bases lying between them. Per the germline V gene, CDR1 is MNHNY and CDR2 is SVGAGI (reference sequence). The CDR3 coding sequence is TGTGCCAGCAGTTATAGGAGTGGGACAATTGCTTTCTTT. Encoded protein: CASSYRSGTIAFF.

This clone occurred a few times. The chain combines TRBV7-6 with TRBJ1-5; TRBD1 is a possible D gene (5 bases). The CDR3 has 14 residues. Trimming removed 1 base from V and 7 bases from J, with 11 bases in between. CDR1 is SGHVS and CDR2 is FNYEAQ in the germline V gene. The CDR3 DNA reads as TGTGCCAGCAGCTTAGGTGGCAGGGTCCAGCCCCAGCATTTT. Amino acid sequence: CASSLGGRVQPQHF.

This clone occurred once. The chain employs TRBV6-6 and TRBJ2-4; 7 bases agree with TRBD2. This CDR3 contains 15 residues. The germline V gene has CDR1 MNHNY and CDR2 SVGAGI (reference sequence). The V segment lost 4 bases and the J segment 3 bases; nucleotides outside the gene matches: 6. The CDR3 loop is CASSFQAGNKNIQYF. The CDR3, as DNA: TGTGCCAGCAGTTTCCAAGCGGGGAACAAAAACATTCAGTACTTC.

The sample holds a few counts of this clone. This chain's CDR3 is CATSRARGAYEQYF. CDR3 sequence (DNA): TGTGCCACCAGCAGAGCCAGGGGTGCCTACGAGCAGTACTTC. The chain carries TRBV15 and TRBJ2-7; tentative D call: TRBD1 (6 bases). Deletions cut 1 base from V and 2 bases from J, with 9 bases between. Germline V gene data show CDR1 as LNHNV and CDR2 as YYDKDF (reference sequence). CDR3 size: 14 residues.

This CDR3 reads CASSGLITGGANVLTF. The CDR3 bases are TGTGCCAGTAGTGGACTCATCACCGGGGGGGCCAACGTCCTGACTTTC. The V call is TRBV19, the J call TRBJ2-6; D is perhaps TRBD2 (5 bases). The length of the CDR3 is 16 residues. The V and J ends lost 5 bases and 4 bases respectively, with 15 bases between them. The germline gives CDR1 LNHDA, CDR2 SQIVND (reference sequence).

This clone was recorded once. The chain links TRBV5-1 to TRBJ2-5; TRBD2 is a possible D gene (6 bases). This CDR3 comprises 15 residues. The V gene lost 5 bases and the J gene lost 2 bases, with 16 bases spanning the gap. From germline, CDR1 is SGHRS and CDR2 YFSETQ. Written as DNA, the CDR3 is TGCGCCAGCAGGGGCTGGGGGGAACCACAAGAGACCCAGTACTTC. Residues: CASRGWGEPQETQYF.

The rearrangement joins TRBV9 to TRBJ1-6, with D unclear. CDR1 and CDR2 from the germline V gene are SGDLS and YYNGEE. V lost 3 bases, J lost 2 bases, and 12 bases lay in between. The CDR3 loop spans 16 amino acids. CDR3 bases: TGTGCCAGCAGCGGAGAAGCCGACACCTATAATTCACCCCTCCACTTT. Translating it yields CASSGEADTYNSPLHF.

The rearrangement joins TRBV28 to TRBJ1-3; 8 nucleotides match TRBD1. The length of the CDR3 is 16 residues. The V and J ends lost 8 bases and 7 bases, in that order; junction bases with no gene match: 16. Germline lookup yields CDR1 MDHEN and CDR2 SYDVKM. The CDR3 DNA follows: TGTGCCAGCTCGATAGGCGGACAGGGAGGTCGGAACACCATATATTTT. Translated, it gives CASSIGGQGGRNTIYF.

CDR3 residues: CASGDRFDGDSQNTGELFF. CDR3 nucleotides: TGTGCCAGCGGTGATAGGTTCGACGGAGATTCTCAGAACACCGGGGAGCTGTTTTTT. This chain joins TRBV28 and TRBJ2-2, with D unresolved. V shed 8 bases and J shed 1 base, with 26 bases lying between them. Germline loops: CDR1 MDHEN, CDR2 SYDVKM. The CDR3 spans 19 residues.

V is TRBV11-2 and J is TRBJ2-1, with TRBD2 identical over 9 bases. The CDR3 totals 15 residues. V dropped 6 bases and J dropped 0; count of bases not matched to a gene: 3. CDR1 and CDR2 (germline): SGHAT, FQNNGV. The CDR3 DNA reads TGTGCCAGCAGACAAGCGGGGGGCTCCTACAATGAGCAGTTCTTC. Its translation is CASRQAGGSYNEQFF.

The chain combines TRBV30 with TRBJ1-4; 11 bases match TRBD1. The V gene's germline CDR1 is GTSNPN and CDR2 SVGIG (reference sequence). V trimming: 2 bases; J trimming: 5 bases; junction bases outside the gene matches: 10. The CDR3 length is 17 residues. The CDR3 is CAWSPRRGQGGNEKLFF. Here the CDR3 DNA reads TGTGCCTGGAGTCCAAGGAGGGGACAGGGGGGAAATGAAAAACTGTTTTTT. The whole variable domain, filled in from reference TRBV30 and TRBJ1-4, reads SQTIHQWPATLVQPVGSPLSLECTVEGTSNPNLYWYRQAAGRGLQLLFYSVGIGQISSEVPQNLSASRPQDRQFILSSKKLLLSDSGFYLCAWSPRRGQGGNEKLFFGSGTQLSVL.

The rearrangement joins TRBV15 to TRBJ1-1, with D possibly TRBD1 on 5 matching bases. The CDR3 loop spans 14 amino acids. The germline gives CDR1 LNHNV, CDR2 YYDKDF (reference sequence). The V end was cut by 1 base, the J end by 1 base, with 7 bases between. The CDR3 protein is CATSRGQPNTEAFF. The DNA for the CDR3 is TGTGCCACCAGCAGAGGACAGCCGAACACTGAAGCTTTCTTT.

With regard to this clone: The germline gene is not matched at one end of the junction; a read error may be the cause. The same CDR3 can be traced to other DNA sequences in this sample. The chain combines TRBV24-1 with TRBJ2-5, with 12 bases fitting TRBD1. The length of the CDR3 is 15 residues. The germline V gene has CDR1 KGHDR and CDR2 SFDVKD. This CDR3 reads CATSDVGQGAETQYF. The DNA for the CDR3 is TGTGCTACCAGTGACGTGGGACAGGGGGCAGAGACCCAGTACTTC.

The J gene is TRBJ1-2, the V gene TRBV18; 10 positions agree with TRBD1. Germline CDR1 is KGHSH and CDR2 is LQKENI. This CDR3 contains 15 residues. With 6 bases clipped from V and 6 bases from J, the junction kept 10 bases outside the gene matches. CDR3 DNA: TGTGCCAGCTCCCCAGTAACCGGGACAGGGGATGGCTACACCTTC. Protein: CASSPVTGTGDGYTF. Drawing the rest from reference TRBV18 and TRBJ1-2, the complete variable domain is NAGVMQNPRHLVRRRGQEARLRCSPMKGHSHVYWYRQLPEEGLKFMVYLQKENIIDESGMPKERFSAEFPKEGPSILRIQQVVRGDSAAYFCASSPVTGTGDGYTFGSGTRLTVV.

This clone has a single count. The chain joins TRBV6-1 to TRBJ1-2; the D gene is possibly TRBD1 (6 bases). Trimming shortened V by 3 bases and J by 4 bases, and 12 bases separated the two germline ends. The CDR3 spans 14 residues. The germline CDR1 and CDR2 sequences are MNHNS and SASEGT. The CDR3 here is CASSEAQGPYGYTF. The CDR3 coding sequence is TGTGCCAGCAGTGAGGCTCAGGGGCCCTATGGCTACACCTTC.

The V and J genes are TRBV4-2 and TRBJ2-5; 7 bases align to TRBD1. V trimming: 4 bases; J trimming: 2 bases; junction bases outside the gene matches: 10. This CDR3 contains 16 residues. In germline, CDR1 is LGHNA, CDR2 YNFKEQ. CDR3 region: CASSPTGAEGQETQYF. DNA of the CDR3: TGTGCCAGCAGCCCAACAGGGGCCGAGGGGCAAGAGACCCAGTACTTC.

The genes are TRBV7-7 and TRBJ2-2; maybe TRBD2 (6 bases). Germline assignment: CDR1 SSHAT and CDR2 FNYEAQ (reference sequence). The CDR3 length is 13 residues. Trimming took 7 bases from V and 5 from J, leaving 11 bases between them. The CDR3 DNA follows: TGTGCCAGCAAATCTAGCGCGACCGGGGAGCTGTTTTTT. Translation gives CASKSSATGELFF.

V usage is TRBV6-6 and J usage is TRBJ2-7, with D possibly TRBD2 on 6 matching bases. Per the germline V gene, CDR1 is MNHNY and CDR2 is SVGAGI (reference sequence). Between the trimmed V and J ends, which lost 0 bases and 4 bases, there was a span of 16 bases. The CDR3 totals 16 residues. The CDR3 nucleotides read TGTGCCAGCAGTTACTCGGGGGAGGTCAGACCATACGAGCAGTACTTC. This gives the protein CASSYSGEVRPYEQYF.

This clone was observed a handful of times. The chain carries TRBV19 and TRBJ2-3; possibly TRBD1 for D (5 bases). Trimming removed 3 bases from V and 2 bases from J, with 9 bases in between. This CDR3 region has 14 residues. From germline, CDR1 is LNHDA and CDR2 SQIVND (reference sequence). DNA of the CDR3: TGTGCCAGTAGTATCCAGGGCCCCACAGATACGCAGTATTTT. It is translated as CASSIQGPTDTQYF. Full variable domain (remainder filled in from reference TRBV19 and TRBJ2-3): DGGITQSPKYLFRKEGQNVTLSCEQNLNHDAMYWYRQDPGQGLRLIYYSQIVNDFQKGDIAEGYSVSREKKESFPLTVTSAQKNPTAFYLCASSIQGPTDTQYFGPGTRLTVL.

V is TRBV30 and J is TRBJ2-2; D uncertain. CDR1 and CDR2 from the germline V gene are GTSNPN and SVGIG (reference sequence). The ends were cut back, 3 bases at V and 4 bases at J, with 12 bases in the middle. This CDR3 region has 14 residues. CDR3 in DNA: TGTGCCTGGAGGGGCCCGAGTGGCACCGGGGAGCTGTTTTTT. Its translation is CAWRGPSGTGELFF.

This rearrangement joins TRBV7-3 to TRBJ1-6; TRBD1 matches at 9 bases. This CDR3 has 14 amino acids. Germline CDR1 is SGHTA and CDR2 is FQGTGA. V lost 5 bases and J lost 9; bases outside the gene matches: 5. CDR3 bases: TGTGCCAGCAGCCAAGGACAGGGGAGTTCACCCCTCCACTTT. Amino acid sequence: CASSQGQGSSPLHF.

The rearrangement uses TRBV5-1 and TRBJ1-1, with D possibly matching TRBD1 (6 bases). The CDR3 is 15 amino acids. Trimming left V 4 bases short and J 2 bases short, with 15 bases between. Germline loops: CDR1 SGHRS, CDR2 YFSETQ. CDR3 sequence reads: CASSDTGTLNTEAFF. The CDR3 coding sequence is TGCGCCAGCAGCGATACCGGGACACTAAACACTGAAGCTTTCTTT.

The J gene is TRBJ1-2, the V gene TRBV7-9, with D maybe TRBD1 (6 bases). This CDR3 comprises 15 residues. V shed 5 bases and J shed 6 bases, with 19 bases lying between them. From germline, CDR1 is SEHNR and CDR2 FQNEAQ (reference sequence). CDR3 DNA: TGTGCCAGCAGCGACACAGGGTCCGGCGGCAATGGCTACACCTTC. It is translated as CASSDTGSGGNGYTF. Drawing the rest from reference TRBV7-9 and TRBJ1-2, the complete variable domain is DTGVSQNPRHKITKRGQNVTFRCDPISEHNRLYWYRQTLGQGPEFLTYFQNEAQLEKSRLLSDRFSAERPKGSFSTLEIQRTEQGDSAMYLCASSDTGSGGNGYTFGSGTRLTVV.

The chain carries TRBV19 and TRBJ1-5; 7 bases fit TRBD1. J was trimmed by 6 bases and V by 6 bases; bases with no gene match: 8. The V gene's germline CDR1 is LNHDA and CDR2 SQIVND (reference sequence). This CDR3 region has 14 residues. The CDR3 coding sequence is TGTGCCAGTAGGCAGAACAGGGGTATTCAGCCCCAGCATTTT. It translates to CASRQNRGIQPQHF.